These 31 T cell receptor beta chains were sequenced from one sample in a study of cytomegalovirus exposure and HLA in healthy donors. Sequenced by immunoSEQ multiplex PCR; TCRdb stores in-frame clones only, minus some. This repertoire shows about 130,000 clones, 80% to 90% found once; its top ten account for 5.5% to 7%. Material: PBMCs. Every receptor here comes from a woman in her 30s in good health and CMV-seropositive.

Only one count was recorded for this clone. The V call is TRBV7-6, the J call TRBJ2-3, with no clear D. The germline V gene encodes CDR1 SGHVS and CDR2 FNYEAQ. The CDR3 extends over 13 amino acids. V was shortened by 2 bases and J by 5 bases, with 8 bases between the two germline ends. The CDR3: CASSLFYLDTQYF. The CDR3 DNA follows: TGTGCCAGCAGCTTATTTTATTTAGATACGCAGTATTTT.

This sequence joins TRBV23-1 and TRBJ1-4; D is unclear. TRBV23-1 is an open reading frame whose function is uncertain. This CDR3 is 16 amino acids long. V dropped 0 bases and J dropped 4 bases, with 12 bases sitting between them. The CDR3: CASSQSRAFHNEKLFF. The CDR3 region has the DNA TGCGCCAGCAGTCAATCGAGGGCTTTCCATAATGAAAAACTGTTTTTT.

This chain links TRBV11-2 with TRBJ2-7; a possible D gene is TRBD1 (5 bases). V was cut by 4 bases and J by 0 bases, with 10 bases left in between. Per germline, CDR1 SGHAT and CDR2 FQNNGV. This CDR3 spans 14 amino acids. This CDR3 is CASSSRGRSYEQYF. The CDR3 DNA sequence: TGTGCCAGCAGCTCTAGGGGCCGCTCCTACGAGCAGTACTTC.

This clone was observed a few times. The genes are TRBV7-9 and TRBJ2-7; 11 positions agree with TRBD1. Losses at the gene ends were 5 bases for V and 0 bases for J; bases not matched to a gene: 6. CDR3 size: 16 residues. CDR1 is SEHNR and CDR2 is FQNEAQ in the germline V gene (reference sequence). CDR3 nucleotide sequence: TGTGCCAGCAGCCGCCGGACAGGGGGCAGCTCCTACGAGCAGTACTTC. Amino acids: CASSRRTGGSSYEQYF.

The CDR3 region has the DNA TGCGCCAGCAGCCAAGATCCGGGGCTAGCGGGGGGTTTACGCACAGATACGCAGTATTTT. Its protein product is CASSQDPGLAGGLRTDTQYF. This sequence joins TRBV4-1 and TRBJ2-3, with 11 positions matching TRBD2. The germline V gene encodes CDR1 MGHRA and CDR2 YSYEKL. J lost 1 base, V lost 0 bases, and 12 bases had no gene match. The CDR3 spans 20 residues.

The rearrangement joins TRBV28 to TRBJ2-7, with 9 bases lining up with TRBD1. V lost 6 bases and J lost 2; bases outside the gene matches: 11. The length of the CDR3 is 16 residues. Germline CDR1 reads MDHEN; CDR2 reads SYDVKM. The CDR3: CASRGGDRAPAYEQYF. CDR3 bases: TGTGCCAGCAGGGGGGGGGACAGGGCCCCTGCCTACGAGCAGTACTTC.

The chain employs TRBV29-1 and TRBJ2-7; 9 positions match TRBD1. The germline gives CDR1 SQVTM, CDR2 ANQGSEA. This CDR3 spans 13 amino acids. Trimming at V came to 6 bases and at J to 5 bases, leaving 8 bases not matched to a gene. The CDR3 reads CSVGTGKRDEQYF. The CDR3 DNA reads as TGCAGCGTCGGGACAGGGAAGAGGGACGAGCAGTACTTC.

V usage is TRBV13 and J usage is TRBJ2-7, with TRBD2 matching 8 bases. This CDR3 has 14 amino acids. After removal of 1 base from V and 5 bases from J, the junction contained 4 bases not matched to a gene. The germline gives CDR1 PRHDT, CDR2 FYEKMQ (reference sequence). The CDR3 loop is CASSLAGGLNEQYF. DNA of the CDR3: TGTGCCAGCAGCTTAGCGGGAGGGCTGAACGAGCAGTACTTC. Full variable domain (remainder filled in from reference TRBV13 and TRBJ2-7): AAGVIQSPRHLIKEKRETATLKCYPIPRHDTVYWYQQGPGQDPQFLISFYEKMQSDKGSIPDRFSAQQFSDYHSELNMSSLELGDSALYFCASSLAGGLNEQYFGPGTRLTVT.

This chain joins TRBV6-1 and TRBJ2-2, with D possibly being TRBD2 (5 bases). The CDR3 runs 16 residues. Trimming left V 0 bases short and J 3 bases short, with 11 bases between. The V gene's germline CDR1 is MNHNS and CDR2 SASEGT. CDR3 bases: TGTGCCAGCAGTGAAGCGGGGAGAGTGGACACCGGGGAGCTGTTTTTT. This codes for CASSEAGRVDTGELFF.

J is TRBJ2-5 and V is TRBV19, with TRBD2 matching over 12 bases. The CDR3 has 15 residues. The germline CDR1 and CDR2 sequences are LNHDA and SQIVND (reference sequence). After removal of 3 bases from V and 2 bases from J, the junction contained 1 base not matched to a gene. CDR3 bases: TGTGCCAGTAGTATCCTAGCGGGAGGGCAAGAGACCCAGTACTTC. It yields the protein CASSILAGGQETQYF.

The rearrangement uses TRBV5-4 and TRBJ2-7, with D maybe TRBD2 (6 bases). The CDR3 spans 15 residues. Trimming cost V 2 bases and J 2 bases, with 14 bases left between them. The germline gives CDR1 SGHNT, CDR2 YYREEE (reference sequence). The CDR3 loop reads CASSLRGSLTYEQYF. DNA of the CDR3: TGTGCCAGCAGCTTACGGGGGAGCCTTACCTACGAGCAGTACTTC.

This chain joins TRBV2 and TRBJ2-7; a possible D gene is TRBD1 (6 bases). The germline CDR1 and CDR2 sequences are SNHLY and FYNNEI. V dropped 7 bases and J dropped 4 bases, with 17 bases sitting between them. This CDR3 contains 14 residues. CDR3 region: CASNYPGTQYEQYF. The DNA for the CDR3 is TGTGCCAGCAACTACCCCGGGACACAATACGAGCAGTACTTC.

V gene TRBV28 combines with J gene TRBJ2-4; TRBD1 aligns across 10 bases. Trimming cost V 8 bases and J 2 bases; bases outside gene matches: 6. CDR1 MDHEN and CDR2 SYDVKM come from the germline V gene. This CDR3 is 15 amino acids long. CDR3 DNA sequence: TGTGCCAGCCAGGGACAGGGGTTATCCAAAAACATTCAGTACTTC. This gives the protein CASQGQGLSKNIQYF. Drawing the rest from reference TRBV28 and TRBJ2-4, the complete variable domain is DVKVTQSSRYLVKRTGEKVFLECVQDMDHENMFWYRQDPGLGLRLIYFSYDVKMKEKGDIPEGYSVSREKKERFSLILESASTNQTSMYLCASQGQGLSKNIQYFGAGTRLSVL.

Written as DNA, the CDR3 is TGTGCCAGCAGTCGACAGTTCCAAGAGACCCAGTACTTC. Its translation: CASSRQFQETQYF. The V call is TRBV2, the J call TRBJ2-5; TRBD1 might be the D (5 bases). Germline V CDR1 and CDR2: SNHLY, FYNNEI. The CDR3 extends over 13 amino acids. V was clipped by 5 bases and J by 1 base, with 8 bases between them.

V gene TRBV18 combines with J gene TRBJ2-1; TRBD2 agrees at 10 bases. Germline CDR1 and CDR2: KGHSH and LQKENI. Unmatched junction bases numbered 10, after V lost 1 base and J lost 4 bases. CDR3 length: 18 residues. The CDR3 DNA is TGTGCCAGCTCACCACTGGGATTAGCGGGAGGAATTTACAATGAGCAGTTCTTC. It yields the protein CASSPLGLAGGIYNEQFF.

The CDR3 sequence: CAISDSLPGGNTIYF. As DNA, the CDR3 is TGTGCCATCAGTGATTCGTTACCCGGTGGAAACACCATATATTTT. This chain uses TRBV10-3 with TRBJ1-3; no firm D call. CDR1 and CDR2 (germline): ENHRY, SYGVKD. Trimming removed 3 bases from V and 3 bases from J, with 12 bases in between. This CDR3 is 15 amino acids long.

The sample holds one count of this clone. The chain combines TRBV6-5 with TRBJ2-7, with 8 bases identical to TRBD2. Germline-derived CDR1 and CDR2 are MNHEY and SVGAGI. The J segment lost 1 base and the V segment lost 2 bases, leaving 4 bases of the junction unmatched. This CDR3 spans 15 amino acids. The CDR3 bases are TGTGCCAGCAGTTACCGAACGGGAGGGTCCTACGAGCAGTACTTC. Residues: CASSYRTGGSYEQYF.

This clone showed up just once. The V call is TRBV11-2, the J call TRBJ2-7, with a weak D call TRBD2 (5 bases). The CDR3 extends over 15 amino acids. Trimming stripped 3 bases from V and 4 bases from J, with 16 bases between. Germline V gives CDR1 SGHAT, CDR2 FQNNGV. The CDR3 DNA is TGTGCCAGCAGCTTCGACAAGGACTTAGGATACGAGCAGTACTTC. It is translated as CASSFDKDLGYEQYF. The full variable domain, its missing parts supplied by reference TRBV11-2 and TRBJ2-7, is EAGVAQSPRYKIIEKRQSVAFWCNPISGHATLYWYQQILGQGPKLLIQFQNNGVVDDSQLPKDRFSAERLKGVDSTLKIQPAKLEDSAVYLCASSFDKDLGYEQYFGPGTRLTVT.

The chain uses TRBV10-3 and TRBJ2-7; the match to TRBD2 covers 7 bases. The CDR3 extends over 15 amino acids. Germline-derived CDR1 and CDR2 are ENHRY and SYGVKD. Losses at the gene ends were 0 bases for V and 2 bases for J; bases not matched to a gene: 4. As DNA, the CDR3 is TGTGCCATCAGTGAGTCTGGACTAGTGGCCTACGAGCAGTACTTC. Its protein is CAISESGLVAYEQYF.

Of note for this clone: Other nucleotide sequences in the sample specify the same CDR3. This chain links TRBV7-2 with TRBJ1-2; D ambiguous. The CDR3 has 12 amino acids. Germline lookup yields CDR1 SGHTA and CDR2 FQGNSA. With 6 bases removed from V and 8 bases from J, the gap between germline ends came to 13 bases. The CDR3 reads CASSLRSYGYTF. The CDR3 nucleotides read TGTGCCAGCAGTCTAAGAAGTTACGGCTACACCTTC. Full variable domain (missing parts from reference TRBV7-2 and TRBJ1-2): GAGVSQSPSNKVTEKGKDVELRCDPISGHTALYWYRQSLGQGLEFLIYFQGNSAPDKSGLPSDRFSAERTGGSVSTLTIQRTQQEDSAVYLCASSLRSYGYTFGSGTRLTVV.

CDR3 DNA sequence: TGCGCCAGCAGCGCCGACAGCTCGAATGAGCAGTTCTTC. It specifies CASSADSSNEQFF. The V gene is TRBV5-1, the J gene TRBJ2-1; tentative D call: TRBD1 (5 bases). The V end was cut by 4 bases, the J end by 7 bases, with 12 bases between. Germline CDR1 SGHRS, CDR2 YFSETQ. The CDR3 has 13 amino acids.

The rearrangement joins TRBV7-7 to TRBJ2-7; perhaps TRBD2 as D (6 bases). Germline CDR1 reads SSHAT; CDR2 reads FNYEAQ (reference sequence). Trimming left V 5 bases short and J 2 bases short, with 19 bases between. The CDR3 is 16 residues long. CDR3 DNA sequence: TGTGCCAGCAGCAGAGGGGAGGTCCCGAACCCCTACGAGCAGTACTTC. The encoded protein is CASSRGEVPNPYEQYF. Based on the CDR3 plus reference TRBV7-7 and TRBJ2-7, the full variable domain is GAGVSQSPRYKVTKRGQDVTLRCDPISSHATLYWYQQALGQGPEFLTYFNYEAQPDKSGLPSDRFSAERPEGSISTLTIQRTEQRDSAMYRCASSRGEVPNPYEQYFGPGTRLTVT.

The CDR3 sequence: CASRKRGGVGMNTEAFF. Here the CDR3 DNA reads TGTGCCAGCAGGAAAAGAGGGGGCGTGGGGATGAACACTGAAGCTTTCTTT. V and J are TRBV25-1 and TRBJ1-1; 7 nucleotides line up with TRBD1. This CDR3 spans 17 amino acids. Germline assignment: CDR1 MGHDK and CDR2 SYGVNS. V shed 6 bases and J 0 bases; nucleotides not matched to a gene: 13.

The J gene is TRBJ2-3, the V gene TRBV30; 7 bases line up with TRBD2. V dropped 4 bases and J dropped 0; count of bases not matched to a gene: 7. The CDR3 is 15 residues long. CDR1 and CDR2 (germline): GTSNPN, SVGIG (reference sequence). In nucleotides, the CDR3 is TGTGCCTGGATACGGGGGGAGGTCAGCACAGATACGCAGTATTTT. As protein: CAWIRGEVSTDTQYF.

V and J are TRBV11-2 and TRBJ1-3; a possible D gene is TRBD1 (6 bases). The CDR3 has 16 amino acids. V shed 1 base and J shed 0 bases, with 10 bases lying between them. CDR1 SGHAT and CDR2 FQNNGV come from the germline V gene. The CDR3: CASSLGPGVSGNTIYF. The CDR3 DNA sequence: TGTGCCAGCAGCTTAGGGCCAGGGGTCTCTGGAAACACCATATATTTT.

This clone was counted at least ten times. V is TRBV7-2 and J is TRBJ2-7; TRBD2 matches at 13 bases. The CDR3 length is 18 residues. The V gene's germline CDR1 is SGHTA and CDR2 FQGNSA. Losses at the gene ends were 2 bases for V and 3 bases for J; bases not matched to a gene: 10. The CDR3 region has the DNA TGTGCCAGCAGCTTATTCGTGACTAGCGGGGGGCCTATCTACGAGCAGTACTTC. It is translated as CASSLFVTSGGPIYEQYF.

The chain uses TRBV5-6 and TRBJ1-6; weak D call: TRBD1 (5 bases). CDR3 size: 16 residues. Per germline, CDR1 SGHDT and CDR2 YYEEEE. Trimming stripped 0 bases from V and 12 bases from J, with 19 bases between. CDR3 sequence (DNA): TGTGCCAGCAGCTTGGGCCAGGGAGGCCTCGGGGGACCCCTCCACTTT. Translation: CASSLGQGGLGGPLHF.

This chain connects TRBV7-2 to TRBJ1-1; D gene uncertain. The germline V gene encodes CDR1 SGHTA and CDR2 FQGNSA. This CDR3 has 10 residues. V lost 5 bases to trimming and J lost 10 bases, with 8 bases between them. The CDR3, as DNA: TGTGCCAGCAGCGGCCCAGGAGCTTTCTTT. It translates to CASSGPGAFF.

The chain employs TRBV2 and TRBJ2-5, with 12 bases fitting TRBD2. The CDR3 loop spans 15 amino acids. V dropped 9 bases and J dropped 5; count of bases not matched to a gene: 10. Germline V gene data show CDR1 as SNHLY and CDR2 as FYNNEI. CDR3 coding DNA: TGTGCCAGTGAGACTAGCGGGAGTAGGGGGGAGACCCAGTACTTC. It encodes CASETSGSRGETQYF.

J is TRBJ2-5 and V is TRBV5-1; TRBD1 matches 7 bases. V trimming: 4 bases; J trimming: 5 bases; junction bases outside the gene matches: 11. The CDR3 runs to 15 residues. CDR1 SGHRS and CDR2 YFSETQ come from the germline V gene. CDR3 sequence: CASSASGTVSETQYF. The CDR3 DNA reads TGCGCCAGCAGCGCGTCAGGGACAGTCTCCGAGACCCAGTACTTC.

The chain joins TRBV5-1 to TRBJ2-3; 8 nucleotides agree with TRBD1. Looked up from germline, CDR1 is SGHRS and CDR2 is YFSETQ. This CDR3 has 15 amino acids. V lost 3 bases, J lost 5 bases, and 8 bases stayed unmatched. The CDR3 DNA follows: TGCGCCAGCAGCTCCGGGACAGGAACATTAGATACGCAGTATTTT. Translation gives CASSSGTGTLDTQYF.